Shown below are 28 T cell receptor beta chains from a single sample sequenced in a study of T cells in Graves' hyperthyroidism and ophthalmopathy. Regions amplified from RNA transcripts were the TCR beta CDR3 regions. An initial round of RT-PCR targeting the TCR CDR3 relied on the HTBI primer set. MiXCR was run by TCRdb on the multiplex PCR reads, yielding one entry per CDR3 protein. The sample has hundreds of thousands of distinct CDR3 sequences; 15% to 18% are singletons. The sequencing input was blood. These receptors all stem from a woman between 18 and 29 years old with Graves' hyperthyroidism.

The chain's CDR3 is CASTEVGDRGHLLTQYF. The CDR3, as DNA: TGTGCCAGCACTGAGGTGGGGGACAGGGGGCATCTGTTGACCCAGTACTTC. The rearrangement links TRBV25-1 to TRBJ2-5, with 12 positions matching TRBD1. In germline, CDR1 is MGHDK, CDR2 SYGVNS. V shed 7 bases and J 7 bases; nucleotides not matched to a gene: 16. The CDR3 covers 17 residues.

This clonotype was counted ten times or more. The gene calls are TRBV5-1 and TRBJ2-3, with 7 bases fitting TRBD1. V lost 7 bases, J lost 2 bases, and 10 bases stayed unmatched. This CDR3 region has 15 residues. Germline CDR1 is SGHRS and CDR2 is YFSETQ. CDR3 in DNA: TGCGCCAGCCGTAGGGGGCTCGTCCTCACAGATACGCAGTATTTT. Translated: CASRRGLVLTDTQYF.

This clonotype was seen many times. The chain recombines TRBV3-1 with TRBJ2-1; no definite D call. CDR1 LGHDT and CDR2 YNNKEL come from the germline V gene (reference sequence). The CDR3 totals 13 residues. The V and J ends lost 0 bases and 9 bases respectively, with 9 bases between them. CDR3 amino acids: CASSQDIRIEQFF. As DNA, the CDR3 is TGTGCCAGCAGCCAAGATATCCGTATTGAGCAGTTCTTC.

Comment on this clonotype: This may stem from a read error, because a much larger clone lies one nucleotide away. The rearrangement uses TRBV7-2 and TRBJ2-5; 8 nucleotides line up with TRBD2. The CDR3 has 15 residues. Per the germline V gene, CDR1 is SGHTA and CDR2 is FQGNSA. Unmatched junction bases numbered 8, after V lost 7 bases and J lost 1 base. The CDR3 nucleotides read TGTGCCAGCAAAGGCGGGGGGCTGACCCAAGAGACCCAGTACTTC. It yields the protein CASKGGGLTQETQYF.

This clonotype was detected ten times or more. The rearrangement joins TRBV12-3 or TRBV12-4 to TRBJ1-3; TRBD1 matches at 11 bases. V lost 6 bases and J lost 7; bases outside the gene matches: 8. The CDR3 covers 15 residues. DNA of the CDR3: TGTGCCAGCAGGACAACCGGGACAGGGGGGAACACCATATATTTT. Encoded protein: CASRTTGTGGNTIYF.

J is TRBJ1-5 and V is TRBV6-5, with D hard to call. Trimming took off 0 bases at V and 6 bases at J, with 12 bases between the two ends. Per the germline V gene, CDR1 is MNHEY and CDR2 is SVGAGI. This CDR3 is 15 amino acids long. CDR3: CASSYSGRLGQPQHF. The CDR3 DNA follows: TGTGCCAGCAGTTACTCAGGCAGGCTGGGTCAGCCCCAGCATTTT.

This clonotype has a count of ten or more. The DNA is omitted, as the CDR3 cannot be located on it reliably, and the CDR3 follows TCRdb's listing. The J gene is TRBJ2-7, the V gene TRBV11-2. The CDR3 is 13 amino acids long, termini counted. Germline V lookup: CDR1 SGHAT, CDR2 FQNNGV. The CDR3 sequence: CASSSTLGWGQYF.

This clonotype was counted only a few times. The chain recombines TRBV6-2 or TRBV6-3 with TRBJ1-2; D might be TRBD1 (6 bases). CDR3 length: 13 residues. The V gene lost 5 bases and the J gene lost 3 bases, with 10 bases spanning the gap. The germline gives CDR1 MNHEY, CDR2 SVGEGT. The CDR3 bases are TGTGCCAGCAGTAACAGGGTCTACTATGGCTACACCTTC. Encoded protein: CASSNRVYYGYTF.

The J gene is TRBJ2-1, the V gene TRBV5-1; 11 bases line up with TRBD2. V lost 0 bases, J lost 4 bases, and 6 bases stayed unmatched. Looked up from germline, CDR1 is SGHRS and CDR2 is YFSETQ. The length of the CDR3 is 17 residues. The CDR3 bases are TGCGCCAGCAGCTTGGGCGGACTAGCGGGCGGGTACAATGAGCAGTTCTTC. Translation: CASSLGGLAGGYNEQFF.

This clonotype was counted ten times or more. The V call is TRBV5-1, the J call TRBJ2-2, with unresolved D. The CDR3 spans 14 residues. CDR1 SGHRS and CDR2 YFSETQ come from the germline V gene. Trimming stripped 2 bases from V and 4 bases from J, with 9 bases between. The CDR3 nucleotides read TGCGCCAGCAGCTTCGGGCAAGGCACCGGGGAGCTGTTTTTT. It translates to CASSFGQGTGELFF.

In this sample, this clonotype turned up many times. The rearrangement links TRBV7-9 to TRBJ1-1; D possibly corresponds to TRBD1 (5 bases). The CDR3 length is 14 residues. Trimming left V 3 bases short and J 3 bases short, with 11 bases between. Germline CDR1 SEHNR, CDR2 FQNEAQ (reference sequence). The CDR3 reads CASSLGGMDTEAFF. As DNA, the CDR3 is TGTGCCAGCAGCTTGGGGGGAATGGACACTGAAGCTTTCTTT.

Only a few counts were recorded for this clonotype. The CDR3 nucleotides read TGTGCCAGCAGCCAGTACCCACAATATAGCGGCCCCAAAAACATTCAGTACTTC. As protein: CASSQYPQYSGPKNIQYF. The chain links TRBV4-2 to TRBJ2-4; D perhaps matches TRBD2 (6 bases). The CDR3 is made up of 18 amino acids. Trimming took 3 bases from V and 2 from J, leaving 20 bases between them. Germline-derived CDR1 and CDR2 are LGHNA and YNFKEQ.

This clonotype came up a few times. The gene calls are TRBV7-2 and TRBJ2-7; 9 bases line up with TRBD1. The CDR3 sequence is 17 residues long. The trim removed 5 bases at V and 5 bases at J, leaving 16 bases unmatched. In germline, CDR1 is SGHTA, CDR2 FQGNSA. The CDR3 nucleotides are TGTGCCAGCAGCCAATATAGGGACAGGGTGGATAAGGACGAGCAGTACTTC. Translating it yields CASSQYRDRVDKDEQYF.

The chain has TRBV28 and TRBJ1-2; a weak D match, TRBD1 (5 bases). The CDR3 runs to 14 residues. Germline V lookup: CDR1 MDHEN, CDR2 SYDVKM. The V end was cut by 7 bases, the J end by 2 bases, with 14 bases between. This chain's CDR3 is CASTSPGRNYGYTF. CDR3 bases: TGTGCCAGCACTTCACCGGGACGAAACTATGGCTACACCTTC.

This clonotype was seen repeatedly, ten times or more. Its ends do not fully match the called genes, so a read error is possible. The chain has TRBV6-2 or TRBV6-3 and TRBJ1-5; the D is unclear. The CDR3 has 14 amino acids. Germline values: CDR1 MNHEY, CDR2 SVGEGT. The chain's CDR3 is CASTYGYSNQPQHF. As DNA, the CDR3 is TGTGCCAGCACTTACGGTTATAGCAATCAGCCCCAGCATTTT.

This clonotype was seen only a few times. The chain employs TRBV15 and TRBJ2-5; D is unclear. V was shortened by 0 bases and J by 3 bases, with 8 bases between the two germline ends. The CDR3 consists of 14 residues. Per the germline V gene, CDR1 is LNHNV and CDR2 is YYDKDF (reference sequence). CDR3: CATSRDQFEETQYF. The DNA of the CDR3 is TGTGCCACCAGCAGAGATCAGTTCGAAGAGACCCAGTACTTC.

This clonotype came up a few times. The V call is TRBV19, the J call TRBJ1-2; D is possibly TRBD1 (5 bases). The CDR3 has 14 residues. The germline V and J ends were trimmed by 7 bases and 9 bases, with 21 bases remaining between them. Per germline, CDR1 LNHDA and CDR2 SQIVND (reference sequence). CDR3 bases: TGTGCCAGTACCCCTGGGACGTCCGTTCTGCGCTACACCTTC. Its protein product is CASTPGTSVLRYTF. The full variable domain, completed using reference TRBV19 and TRBJ1-2, is DGGITQSPKYLFRKEGQNVTLSCEQNLNHDAMYWYRQDPGQGLRLIYYSQIVNDFQKGDIAEGYSVSREKKESFPLTVTSAQKNPTAFYLCASTPGTSVLRYTFGSGTRLTVV.

At least ten counts were recorded for this clonotype. This chain uses TRBV28 with TRBJ2-5, with 7 bases aligning to TRBD1. This CDR3 has 15 residues. Trimming removed 5 bases from V and 4 bases from J; junction bases left unmatched: 10. Germline CDR1 MDHEN, CDR2 SYDVKM. In DNA form, the CDR3 reads TGTGCCAGCAGTCATTATCCCTCAGGGGGAGAGACCCAGTACTTC. This codes for CASSHYPSGGETQYF.

As concerns this clonotype: Possible read error: a much larger clone is one base away. The chain carries TRBV20-1 and TRBJ2-1; 7 nucleotides align to TRBD1. There are 14 residues in the CDR3. Per the germline V gene, CDR1 is DFQATT and CDR2 is SNEGSKA (reference sequence). This CDR3 reads CSARDSGQYNEQLF. The CDR3, as DNA: TGCAGTGCTAGAGATTCGGGACAGTACAATGAGCAGCTCTTC.

This clonotype was observed many times. This chain joins TRBV28 and TRBJ1-5; maybe TRBD1 (6 bases). The CDR3 consists of 13 residues. Germline lookup yields CDR1 MDHEN and CDR2 SYDVKM. V was shortened by 6 bases and J by 4 bases, with 10 bases between the two germline ends. In nucleotides, the CDR3 is TGTGCCAGCAGCGGGGGCCTAAATCAGCCCCAGCATTTT. It encodes CASSGGLNQPQHF. The whole variable domain, filled in from reference TRBV28 and TRBJ1-5, reads DVKVTQSSRYLVKRTGEKVFLECVQDMDHENMFWYRQDPGLGLRLIYFSYDVKMKEKGDIPEGYSVSREKKERFSLILESASTNQTSMYLCASSGGLNQPQHFGDGTRLSIL.

This clonotype appeared many times. The chain joins TRBV20-1 to TRBJ2-3, with a weak D call TRBD1 (6 bases). Trimming took 1 base from V and 6 from J, leaving 8 bases between them. The CDR3 has 12 amino acids. In germline, CDR1 is DFQATT, CDR2 SNEGSKA (reference sequence). CDR3 sequence reads: CSARVTGDTQYF. The CDR3 DNA is TGCAGTGCTAGAGTTACAGGGGATACGCAGTATTTT.

The rearrangement links TRBV2 to TRBJ2-3; 8 nucleotides match TRBD1. V gave up 6 bases and J gave up 3 bases; unmatched junction bases: 8. The CDR3 covers 15 residues. Germline lookup yields CDR1 SNHLY and CDR2 FYNNEI. The CDR3 loop reads CASRNQGAGTDTQYF. The CDR3 coding sequence is TGTGCCAGCAGAAACCAGGGGGCTGGGACAGATACGCAGTATTTT.

This chain uses TRBV3-1 with TRBJ1-3; a weak D match, TRBD1 (6 bases). Looked up from germline, CDR1 is LGHDT and CDR2 is YNNKEL (reference sequence). The CDR3 runs to 17 residues. V was pared by 5 bases and J by 0 bases, with 17 bases between. The CDR3 nucleotides read TGTGCCAGCAGCAGGGGGGCGGCTCGTCTCTCTGGAAACACCATATATTTT. It codes for CASSRGAARLSGNTIYF.

V is TRBV6-2 or TRBV6-3 and J is TRBJ2-7; TRBD1 agrees at 9 bases. Germline CDR1 is MNHEY and CDR2 is SVGEGT. CDR3 length: 14 amino acids. The V and J ends lost 4 bases and 5 bases, in that order; junction bases with no gene match: 6. CDR3 residues: CASSWDREANEQYF. CDR3 DNA: TGTGCCAGCAGTTGGGACAGGGAGGCCAACGAGCAGTACTTC.

This chain uses TRBV6-5 with TRBJ2-7, with no clear D. The CDR3 is 14 amino acids. Trimming shortened V by 2 bases and J by 3 bases, and 11 bases separated the two germline ends. Germline CDR1 is MNHEY and CDR2 is SVGAGI. The CDR3 bases are TGTGCCAGCAGTTACACCGCCAGTCGCTACGAGCAGTACTTC. Its protein is CASSYTASRYEQYF.

The CDR3 loop reads CASSLSGTGSYNSPLHF. CDR3 sequence (DNA): TGTGCCAGCAGCTTAAGTGGGACAGGGAGTTATAATTCACCCCTCCACTTT. This sequence joins TRBV11-2 and TRBJ1-6; 9 bases align to TRBD1. CDR1 SGHAT and CDR2 FQNNGV come from the germline V gene. The CDR3 contains 17 residues. V dropped 2 bases and J dropped 4; count of bases not matched to a gene: 6.

The chain couples TRBV6-1 to TRBJ2-2; D not resolved. The CDR3 consists of 14 residues. V lost 5 bases and J lost 6, with 13 bases in between. Germline lookup yields CDR1 MNHNS and CDR2 SASEGT. CDR3 nucleotide sequence: TGTGCCAGCAGTTCTGGCCAGTCTGCCGGGGAGCTGTTTTTT. Amino acid sequence: CASSSGQSAGELFF.

Note on this clonotype: A single base separates this from a much larger clone, so it may be a read error. This chain uses TRBV29-1 with TRBJ2-1; perhaps TRBD2 as D (6 bases). Germline lookup yields CDR1 SQVTM and CDR2 ANQGSEA. Between the trimmed V and J ends, which lost 4 bases and 4 bases, there was a span of 20 bases. This CDR3 is built from 16 residues. Here the CDR3 DNA reads TGCAGCGTTGGAAGTCCGGAGCGGGCGACGTACAATGAGCAGTTCTTC. As protein: CSVGSPERATYNEQFF.